The 25 T cell receptor beta chains listed next were all sequenced from one sample in a study of OX40 agonist ivuxolimab in advanced cancers. Only in-frame clones appear in the TCRdb table, and some are missing; sequencing was by immunoSEQ multiplex PCR. Among tens of thousands of clones listed, 88% were seen once. The specimen was CD4+ or CD8+ T cells sorted from blood, collected in a trial of the OX40 agonist ivuxolimab. The receptor set was obtained from an adult with an advanced solid tumor such as melanoma, head and neck, liver or kidney cancer.

This sequence joins TRBV11-2 and TRBJ2-7; 8 nucleotides match TRBD2. The CDR3 length is 13 residues. The germline V gene has CDR1 SGHAT and CDR2 FQNNGV. Germline trimming cut 5 bases from V and 2 bases from J; bases unmatched to any gene: 2. The CDR3 sequence is CASSLSGAYEQYF. The CDR3, as DNA: TGTGCCAGCAGCCTTAGCGGGGCCTACGAGCAGTACTTC.

The chain has TRBV7-9 and TRBJ2-7; D ambiguous. The CDR3 spans 16 residues. Germline CDR1 and CDR2: SEHNR and FQNEAQ (reference sequence). V shed 1 base and J shed 0 bases, with 13 bases lying between them. DNA of the CDR3: TGTGCCAGCAGCTTAGGGCTTGGGATCCTCTCCTACGAGCAGTACTTC. It codes for CASSLGLGILSYEQYF.

The V and J genes are TRBV10-3 and TRBJ2-5; the D call may be TRBD1 or TRBD2 (6 bases each). This CDR3 is 16 amino acids long. The germline V and J ends were trimmed by 0 bases and 1 base, with 12 bases remaining between them. Germline V gene sequence: CDR1 ENHRY, CDR2 SYGVKD. This CDR3 reads CAISESKRGAQETQYF. CDR3 sequence (DNA): TGTGCCATCAGTGAGTCGAAGAGGGGGGCCCAAGAGACCCAGTACTTC.

V is TRBV7-2 and J is TRBJ2-7; D is uncertain. Looked up from germline, CDR1 is SGHTA and CDR2 is FQGNSA. The CDR3 covers 14 residues. Trimming removed 4 bases from V and 0 bases from J, with 10 bases in between. CDR3 protein: CASSSLLHSYEQYF. The CDR3 DNA reads as TGTGCCAGCAGCTCTTTACTACACTCCTACGAGCAGTACTTC.

V usage is TRBV13 and J usage is TRBJ1-1; no definite D call. The V gene's germline CDR1 is PRHDT and CDR2 FYEKMQ (reference sequence). The CDR3 totals 15 residues. The germline V and J ends were trimmed by 5 bases and 0 bases, with 13 bases remaining between them. DNA of the CDR3: TGTGCCAGCAGCCAAGGAGGGCCCTTGAACACTGAAGCTTTCTTT. It translates to CASSQGGPLNTEAFF.

The chain carries TRBV6-5 and TRBJ2-7; the match to TRBD1 covers 7 bases. The CDR3 length is 15 residues. Trimming at V came to 5 bases and at J to 3 bases, leaving 10 bases not matched to a gene. Germline CDR1 MNHEY, CDR2 SVGAGI. The CDR3 protein is CASSTTGTGVYEQYF. The CDR3, as DNA: TGTGCCAGCAGTACTACCGGTACAGGGGTCTACGAGCAGTACTTC.

The chain combines TRBV5-1 with TRBJ2-3; 9 bases are a match to TRBD2. The trim removed 3 bases at V and 1 base at J, leaving 6 bases unmatched. This CDR3 is built from 16 residues. Germline V CDR1 and CDR2: SGHRS, YFSETQ. The CDR3: CASSWTSAHGTDTQYF. DNA of the CDR3: TGCGCCAGCAGCTGGACTAGCGCCCATGGCACAGATACGCAGTATTTT.

This chain uses TRBV5-6 with TRBJ2-7; no firm D call. CDR3 size: 11 residues. The V end lost 0 bases, the J end lost 2 bases, and 0 bases lay between the germline ends. From germline, CDR1 is SGHDT and CDR2 YYEEEE. The CDR3 bases are TGTGCCAGCAGCTTGGCCTACGAGCAGTACTTC. It translates to CASSLAYEQYF.

The V gene is TRBV14, the J gene TRBJ1-1, with no clear D. Looked up from germline, CDR1 is SGHDN and CDR2 is FVKESK. V was pared by 0 bases and J by 5 bases, with 10 bases between. This CDR3 contains 14 residues. CDR3 protein: CASSQDWGDTEAFF. In DNA form, the CDR3 reads TGTGCCAGCAGCCAAGACTGGGGTGATACTGAAGCTTTCTTT.

V gene TRBV9 combines with J gene TRBJ2-3, with D unresolved. Germline CDR1 SGDLS, CDR2 YYNGEE. The CDR3 spans 12 residues. V gave up 3 bases and J gave up 2 bases, with 4 bases separating them. CDR3 DNA sequence: TGTGCCAGCAGCGGACACACAGATACGCAGTATTTT. This codes for CASSGHTDTQYF.

The chain links TRBV19 to TRBJ2-2; D not certain. This CDR3 is built from 15 residues. Trimming shortened V by 3 bases and J by 0 bases, and 8 bases separated the two germline ends. Germline V lookup: CDR1 LNHDA, CDR2 SQIVND (reference sequence). CDR3 residues: CASSIWVSNTGELFF. CDR3 coding DNA: TGTGCCAGTAGTATTTGGGTATCGAACACCGGGGAGCTGTTTTTT.

V and J are TRBV28 and TRBJ1-3, with D perhaps TRBD1 (5 bases). V lost 5 bases, J lost 3 bases, and 11 bases lay in between. Germline V gene sequence: CDR1 MDHEN, CDR2 SYDVKM. The CDR3 runs to 14 residues. CDR3 bases: TGTGCCAGCAGTCCCGAGGGGAATGGAAACACCATATATTTT. Translated: CASSPEGNGNTIYF. The variable domain in full, completed from reference TRBV28 and TRBJ1-3, reads DVKVTQSSRYLVKRTGEKVFLECVQDMDHENMFWYRQDPGLGLRLIYFSYDVKMKEKGDIPEGYSVSREKKERFSLILESASTNQTSMYLCASSPEGNGNTIYFGEGSWLTVV.

The rearrangement uses TRBV28 and TRBJ2-7; D gene unclear. Germline V lookup: CDR1 MDHEN, CDR2 SYDVKM. The CDR3 extends over 15 amino acids. V was trimmed by 6 bases and J by 1 base, leaving 16 bases between them. The CDR3 spells CASSTSQAKSYEQYF. The CDR3 coding sequence is TGTGCCAGCAGCACGTCGCAGGCAAAATCCTACGAGCAGTACTTC.

This sequence joins TRBV5-1 and TRBJ2-5; D gene unclear. There are 14 residues in the CDR3. Germline assignment: CDR1 SGHRS and CDR2 YFSETQ. The V and J ends lost 0 bases and 2 bases respectively, with 8 bases between them. Written as DNA, the CDR3 is TGCGCCAGCAGCTTGGTAGGACCGCAAGAGACCCAGTACTTC. Translating it yields CASSLVGPQETQYF. Filled out from reference TRBV5-1 and TRBJ2-5, the complete variable domain reads KAGVTQTPRYLIKTRGQQVTLSCSPISGHRSVSWYQQTPGQGLQFLFEYFSETQRNKGNFPGRFSGRQFSNSRSEMNVSTLELGDSALYLCASSLVGPQETQYFGPGTRLLVL.

This sequence joins TRBV4-1 and TRBJ2-5; D possibly corresponds to TRBD2 (5 bases). V was cut by 6 bases and J by 5 bases, with 16 bases left in between. The CDR3 totals 14 residues. Germline V gene data show CDR1 as MGHRA and CDR2 as YSYEKL. CDR3 residues: CASSERSRPETQYF. CDR3 bases: TGCGCCAGCAGTGAGCGGAGCCGCCCCGAGACCCAGTACTTC.

V and J are TRBV7-9 and TRBJ1-6; no reliable D call. Germline assignment: CDR1 SEHNR and CDR2 FQNEAQ (reference sequence). This CDR3 contains 17 residues. The germline V and J ends were trimmed by 1 base and 4 bases, with 14 bases remaining between them. CDR3 sequence: CASSLVPGAAYNSPLHF. The CDR3, as DNA: TGTGCCAGCAGCTTAGTCCCAGGTGCGGCGTATAATTCACCCCTCCACTTT.

The CDR3 spells CASSLSIAGVASGKSTDTQYF. In DNA form, the CDR3 reads TGTGCCAGCAGTTTATCCATCGCGGGGGTGGCTAGCGGGAAGAGCACAGATACGCAGTATTTT. The V and J genes are TRBV27 and TRBJ2-3, with TRBD2 matching over 9 bases. The CDR3 has 21 amino acids. Per germline, CDR1 MNHEY and CDR2 SMNVEV (reference sequence). V lost 0 bases to trimming and J lost 0 bases; unmatched junction nucleotides: 16.

The chain has TRBV28 and TRBJ2-3; D ambiguous. The CDR3 totals 17 residues. V was cut by 1 base and J by 1 base, with 15 bases left in between. Germline V gene sequence: CDR1 MDHEN, CDR2 SYDVKM. The CDR3 reads CASSLFQTGMGTDTQYF. Here the CDR3 DNA reads TGTGCCAGCAGTTTATTCCAAACTGGGATGGGCACAGATACGCAGTATTTT. Based on the CDR3 plus reference TRBV28 and TRBJ2-3, the full variable domain is DVKVTQSSRYLVKRTGEKVFLECVQDMDHENMFWYRQDPGLGLRLIYFSYDVKMKEKGDIPEGYSVSREKKERFSLILESASTNQTSMYLCASSLFQTGMGTDTQYFGPGTRLTVL.

V is TRBV19 and J is TRBJ1-2; TRBD1 agrees at 11 bases. The CDR3 length is 15 residues. V dropped 5 bases and J dropped 8; count of bases not matched to a gene: 10. Looked up from germline, CDR1 is LNHDA and CDR2 is SQIVND (reference sequence). CDR3 DNA sequence: TGTGCCAGTAGTGACGGACAGGGGGCAATGGGCGGCTACACCTTC. Its protein is CASSDGQGAMGGYTF.

V gene TRBV4-1 combines with J gene TRBJ2-7, with D possibly TRBD1 on 6 matching bases. The V and J ends lost 3 bases and 4 bases respectively, with 16 bases between them. This CDR3 has 15 amino acids. Germline loops: CDR1 MGHRA, CDR2 YSYEKL. This chain's CDR3 is CASSHTGQISYEQYF. CDR3 nucleotides: TGCGCCAGCAGCCACACAGGACAGATCTCTTACGAGCAGTACTTC.

CDR3 in DNA: TGTGCCAGCAGCCCAGGGGTGGCCACCGGGGAGCTGTTTTTT. Protein: CASSPGVATGELFF. This rearrangement joins TRBV7-7 to TRBJ2-2, with D perhaps TRBD1 (6 bases). The CDR3 has 14 amino acids. Germline V CDR1 and CDR2: SSHAT, FNYEAQ (reference sequence). V was cut by 5 bases and J by 4 bases, with 11 bases left in between. Using reference TRBV7-7 and TRBJ2-2 for the parts outside the CDR3, the full variable domain is GAGVSQSPRYKVTKRGQDVTLRCDPISSHATLYWYQQALGQGPEFLTYFNYEAQPDKSGLPSDRFSAERPEGSISTLTIQRTEQRDSAMYRCASSPGVATGELFFGEGSRLTVL.

This chain joins TRBV27 and TRBJ2-7; 9 bases are a match to TRBD2. This CDR3 spans 17 amino acids. Losses at the gene ends were 1 base for V and 6 bases for J; bases not matched to a gene: 13. Germline CDR1 is MNHEY and CDR2 is SMNVEV (reference sequence). CDR3 bases: TGTGCCAGCAGTTTATATAACCCCCCAGCGGGAGGCTCCGAGCAGTACTTC. Amino acid sequence: CASSLYNPPAGGSEQYF.

Here the CDR3 reads CASNRARETQYF. The CDR3 DNA is TGTGCCAGCAACAGGGCGAGGGAGACCCAGTACTTC. V is TRBV11-2 and J is TRBJ2-5; possibly TRBD1 for D (6 bases). The CDR3 is made up of 12 amino acids. The V gene lost 7 bases and the J gene lost 5 bases, with 11 bases spanning the gap. Germline V CDR1 and CDR2: SGHAT, FQNNGV.

This chain joins TRBV6-5 and TRBJ2-7; 10 bases map to TRBD1. The V gene's germline CDR1 is MNHEY and CDR2 SVGAGI. The CDR3 has 16 amino acids. Losses at the gene ends were 4 bases for V and 3 bases for J; bases not matched to a gene: 9. The CDR3 sequence: CASSLNEGQGVYEQYF. The CDR3 region has the DNA TGTGCCAGCAGTTTAAATGAAGGACAGGGGGTCTACGAGCAGTACTTC.

This chain links TRBV28 with TRBJ1-1; no firm D call. CDR3 length equals 11 residues. Germline V gives CDR1 MDHEN, CDR2 SYDVKM. Trimming took off 2 bases at V and 7 bases at J, with 5 bases between the two ends. CDR3 coding DNA: TGTGCCAGCAGTTTAAAAGGTGAAGCTTTCTTT. This translates into CASSLKGEAFF.